This record looks at one TCR beta chain sequence and its context. Its antigen is undetermined. Measured with immunoSEQ multiplex PCR; TCRdb has only the in-frame clones, and not every one. The sample yields 40,000 to 55,000 clones, 92% seen once. This sample is part of a study of lymphopenia after photon versus proton radiotherapy. Germline lookup yields CDR1 SGHNT and CDR2 YYREEE (reference sequence). Trimming cost V 2 bases and J 8 bases, with 10 bases left between them. The length of the CDR3 is 12 residues. Notes on the study in general: In patients who died, overall survival fell as post-nadir TCR diversity dropped more.

The sequencing here drew on peripheral blood, taken from a patient treated with photon-based radiotherapy. The clonotype originates from a woman between 40 and 55 years old with cholangiocarcinoma. This rearrangement joins TRBV5-4 to TRBJ1-2; D remains unclear. The CDR3 sequence: CASSFLMGGYTF. CDR3 sequence (DNA): TGTGCCAGCAGCTTCCTCATGGGGGGCTACACCTTC.